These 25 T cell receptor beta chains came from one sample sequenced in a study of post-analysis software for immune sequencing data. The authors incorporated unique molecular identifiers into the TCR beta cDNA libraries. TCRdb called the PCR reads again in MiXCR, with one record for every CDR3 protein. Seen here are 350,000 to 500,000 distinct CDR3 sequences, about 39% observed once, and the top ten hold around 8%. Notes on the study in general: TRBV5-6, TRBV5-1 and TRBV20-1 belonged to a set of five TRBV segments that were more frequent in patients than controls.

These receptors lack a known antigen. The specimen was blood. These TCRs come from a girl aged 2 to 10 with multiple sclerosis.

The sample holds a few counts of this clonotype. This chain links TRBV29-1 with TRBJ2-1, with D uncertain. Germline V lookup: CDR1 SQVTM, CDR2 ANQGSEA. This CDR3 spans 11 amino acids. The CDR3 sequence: CNVRIYNEQFF. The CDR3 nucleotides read TGCAACGTAAGAATTTACAATGAGCAGTTCTTC.

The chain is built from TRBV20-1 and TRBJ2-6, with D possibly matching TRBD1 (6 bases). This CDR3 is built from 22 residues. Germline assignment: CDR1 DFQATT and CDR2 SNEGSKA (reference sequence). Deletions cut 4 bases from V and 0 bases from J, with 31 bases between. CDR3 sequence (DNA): TGCAGTGCTACAATTGGTCCTAACAGGGATGGGACAACTAACTCTGGGGCCAACGTCCTGACTTTC. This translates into CSATIGPNRDGTTNSGANVLTF.

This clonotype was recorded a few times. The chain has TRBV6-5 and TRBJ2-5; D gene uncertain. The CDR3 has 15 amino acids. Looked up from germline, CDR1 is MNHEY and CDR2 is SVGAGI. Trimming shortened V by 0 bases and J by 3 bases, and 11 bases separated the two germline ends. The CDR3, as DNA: TGTGCCAGCAGTTACTCGATCGGTCGGGAAGAGACCCAGTACTTC. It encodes CASSYSIGREETQYF.

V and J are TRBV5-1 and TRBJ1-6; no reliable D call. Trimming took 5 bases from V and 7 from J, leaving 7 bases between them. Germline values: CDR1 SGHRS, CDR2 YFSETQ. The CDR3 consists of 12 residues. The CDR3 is CASRSLNSPLHF. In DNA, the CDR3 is TGCGCCAGCAGGTCCCTGAATTCACCCCTCCACTTT.

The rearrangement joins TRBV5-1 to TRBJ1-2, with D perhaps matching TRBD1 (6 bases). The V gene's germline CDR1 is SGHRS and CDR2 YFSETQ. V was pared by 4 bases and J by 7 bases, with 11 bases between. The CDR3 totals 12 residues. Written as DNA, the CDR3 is TGCGCCAGCAGCCGGGGGCTTTCTGGCTACACCTTC. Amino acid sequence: CASSRGLSGYTF.

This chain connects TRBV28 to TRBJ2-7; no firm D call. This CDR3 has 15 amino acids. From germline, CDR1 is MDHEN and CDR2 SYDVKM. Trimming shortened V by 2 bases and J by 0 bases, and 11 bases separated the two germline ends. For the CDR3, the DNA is TGTGCCAGCAGTTTAATGCAGGCTAGCTCCTACGAGCAGTACTTC. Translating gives CASSLMQASSYEQYF.

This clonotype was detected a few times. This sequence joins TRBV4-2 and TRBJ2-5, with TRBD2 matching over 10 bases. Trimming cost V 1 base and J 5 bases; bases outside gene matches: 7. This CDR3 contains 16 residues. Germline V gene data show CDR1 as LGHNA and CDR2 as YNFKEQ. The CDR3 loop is CASSQGASGSGETQYF. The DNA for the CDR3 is TGTGCCAGCAGCCAAGGTGCTAGCGGGAGTGGGGAGACCCAGTACTTC.

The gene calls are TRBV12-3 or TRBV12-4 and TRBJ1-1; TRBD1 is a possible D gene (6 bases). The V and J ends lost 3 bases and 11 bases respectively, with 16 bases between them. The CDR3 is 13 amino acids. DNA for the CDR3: TGTGCCAGCAGTTTTCAGGGGACGGTTTTGGCTTTCTTT. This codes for CASSFQGTVLAFF.

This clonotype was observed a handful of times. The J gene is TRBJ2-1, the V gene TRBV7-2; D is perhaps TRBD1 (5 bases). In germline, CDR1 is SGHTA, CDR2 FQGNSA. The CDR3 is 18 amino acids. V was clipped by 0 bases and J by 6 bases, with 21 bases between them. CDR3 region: CASSLAHFKGRATNEQFF. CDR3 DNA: TGTGCCAGCAGCTTAGCGCACTTTAAGGGCAGGGCTACCAATGAGCAGTTCTTC. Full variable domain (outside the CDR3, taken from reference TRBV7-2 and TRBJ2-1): GAGVSQSPSNKVTEKGKDVELRCDPISGHTALYWYRQSLGQGLEFLIYFQGNSAPDKSGLPSDRFSAERTGGSVSTLTIQRTQQEDSAVYLCASSLAHFKGRATNEQFFGPGTRLTVL.

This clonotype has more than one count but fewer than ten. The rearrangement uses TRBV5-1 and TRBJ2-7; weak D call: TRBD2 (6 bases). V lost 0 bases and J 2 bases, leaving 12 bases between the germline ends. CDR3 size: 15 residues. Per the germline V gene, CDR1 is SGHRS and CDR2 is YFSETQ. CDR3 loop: CASSLGIGGTYEQYF. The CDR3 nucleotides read TGCGCCAGCAGCTTGGGTATCGGGGGTACCTACGAGCAGTACTTC.

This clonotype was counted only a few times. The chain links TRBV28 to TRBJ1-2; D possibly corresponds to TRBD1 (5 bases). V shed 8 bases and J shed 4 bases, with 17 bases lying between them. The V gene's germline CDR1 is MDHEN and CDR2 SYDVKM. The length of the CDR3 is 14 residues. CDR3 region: CASGPPTVIYGYTF. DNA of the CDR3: TGTGCCAGCGGTCCCCCGACAGTTATCTATGGCTACACCTTC.

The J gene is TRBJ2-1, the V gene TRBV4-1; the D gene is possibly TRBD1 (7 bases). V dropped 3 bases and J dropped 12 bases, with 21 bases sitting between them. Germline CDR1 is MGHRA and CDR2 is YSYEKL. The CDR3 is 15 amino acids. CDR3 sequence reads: CASSHVRGAPLGQFF. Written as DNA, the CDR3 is TGCGCCAGCAGCCACGTCAGGGGGGCGCCCCTAGGGCAGTTCTTC.

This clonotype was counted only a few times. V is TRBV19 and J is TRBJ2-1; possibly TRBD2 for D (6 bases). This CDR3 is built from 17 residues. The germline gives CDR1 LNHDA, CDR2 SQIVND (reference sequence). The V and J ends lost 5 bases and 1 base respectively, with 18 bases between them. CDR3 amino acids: CASSRVGGDGSYNEQFF. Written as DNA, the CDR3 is TGTGCCAGTAGTCGGGTTGGAGGGGATGGTTCCTACAATGAGCAGTTCTTC.

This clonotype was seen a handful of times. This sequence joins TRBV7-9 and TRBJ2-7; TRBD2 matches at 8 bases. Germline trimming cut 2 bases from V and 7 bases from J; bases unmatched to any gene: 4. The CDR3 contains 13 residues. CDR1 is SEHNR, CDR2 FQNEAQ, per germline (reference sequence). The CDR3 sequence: CASSLRLASEQYF. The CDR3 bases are TGTGCCAGCAGCTTACGACTAGCGTCGGAGCAGTACTTC.

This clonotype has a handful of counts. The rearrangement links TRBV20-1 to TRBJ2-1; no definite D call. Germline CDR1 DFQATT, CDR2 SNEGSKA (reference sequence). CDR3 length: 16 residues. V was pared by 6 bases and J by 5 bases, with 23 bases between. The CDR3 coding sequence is TGCAGTGCGCGCCCACTGAGAGGACCCCCAAACAATGAGCAGTTCTTC. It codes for CSARPLRGPPNNEQFF.

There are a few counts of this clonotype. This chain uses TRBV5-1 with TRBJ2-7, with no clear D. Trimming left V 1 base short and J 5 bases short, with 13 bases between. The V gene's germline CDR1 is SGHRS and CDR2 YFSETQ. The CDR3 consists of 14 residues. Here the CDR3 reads CASSLKAPLNEQYF. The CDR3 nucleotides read TGCGCCAGCAGCTTGAAAGCCCCGTTAAACGAGCAGTACTTC.

This chain's CDR3 is CASSLGDRSTPQHF. The CDR3, as DNA: TGTGCCAGCAGCTTAGGAGACAGGTCTACGCCCCAGCATTTT. V gene TRBV7-9 combines with J gene TRBJ1-5, with D perhaps matching TRBD1 (6 bases). This CDR3 contains 14 residues. V dropped 1 base and J dropped 9 bases, with 13 bases sitting between them. The germline V gene has CDR1 SEHNR and CDR2 FQNEAQ (reference sequence).

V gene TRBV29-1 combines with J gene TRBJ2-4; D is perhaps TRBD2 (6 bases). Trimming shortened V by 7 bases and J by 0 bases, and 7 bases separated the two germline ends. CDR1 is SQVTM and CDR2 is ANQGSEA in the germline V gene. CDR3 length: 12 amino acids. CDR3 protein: CSGGTAKNIQYF. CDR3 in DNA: TGCAGCGGCGGGACAGCCAAAAACATTCAGTACTTC. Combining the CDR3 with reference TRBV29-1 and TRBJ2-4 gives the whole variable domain SAVISQKPSRDICQRGTSLTIQCQVDSQVTMMFWYRQQPGQSLTLIATANQGSEATYESGFVIDKFPISRPNLTFSTLTVSNMSPEDSSIYLCSGGTAKNIQYFGAGTRLSVL.

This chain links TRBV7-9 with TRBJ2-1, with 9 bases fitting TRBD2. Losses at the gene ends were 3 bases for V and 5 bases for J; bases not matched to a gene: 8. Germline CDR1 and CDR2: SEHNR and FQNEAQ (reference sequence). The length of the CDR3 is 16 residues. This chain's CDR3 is CASSFFTSGYNNEQFF. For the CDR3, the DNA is TGTGCCAGCAGCTTCTTCACTAGCGGGTACAACAATGAGCAGTTCTTC.

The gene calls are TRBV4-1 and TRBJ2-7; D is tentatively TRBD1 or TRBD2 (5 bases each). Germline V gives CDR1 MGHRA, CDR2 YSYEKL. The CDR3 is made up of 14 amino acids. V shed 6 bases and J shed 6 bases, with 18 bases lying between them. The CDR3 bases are TGCGCCAGCAGACACAGGACTGGTGGGGGCGAGCAGTACTTC. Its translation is CASRHRTGGGEQYF.

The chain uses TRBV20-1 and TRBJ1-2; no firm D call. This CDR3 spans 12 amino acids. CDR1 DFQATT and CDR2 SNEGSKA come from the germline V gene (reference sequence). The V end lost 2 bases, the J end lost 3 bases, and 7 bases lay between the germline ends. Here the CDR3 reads CSARQPDYGYTF. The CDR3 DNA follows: TGCAGTGCTAGACAACCGGACTATGGCTACACCTTC.

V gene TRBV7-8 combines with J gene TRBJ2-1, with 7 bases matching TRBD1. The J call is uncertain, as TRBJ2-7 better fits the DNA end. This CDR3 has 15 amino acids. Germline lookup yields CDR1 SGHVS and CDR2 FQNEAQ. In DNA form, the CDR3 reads TGTGCCAGCAGCGATAACAGGGGCATCGCCCACGAGCAGTACTTC. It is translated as CASSDNRGIAHEQYF.

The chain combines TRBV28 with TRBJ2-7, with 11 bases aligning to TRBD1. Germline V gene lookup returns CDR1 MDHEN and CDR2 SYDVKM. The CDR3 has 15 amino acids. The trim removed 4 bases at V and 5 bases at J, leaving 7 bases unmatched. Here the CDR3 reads CASSYGGTGGDEQYF. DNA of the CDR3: TGTGCCAGCAGTTACGGGGGGACAGGGGGGGACGAGCAGTACTTC.

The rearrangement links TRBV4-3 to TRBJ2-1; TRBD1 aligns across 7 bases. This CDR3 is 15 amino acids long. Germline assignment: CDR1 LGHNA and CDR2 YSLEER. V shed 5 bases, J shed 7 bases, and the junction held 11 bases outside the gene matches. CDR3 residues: CASSTGQRNNNEQFF. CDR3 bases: TGCGCCAGCAGCACGGGACAGAGAAACAATAATGAGCAGTTCTTC.

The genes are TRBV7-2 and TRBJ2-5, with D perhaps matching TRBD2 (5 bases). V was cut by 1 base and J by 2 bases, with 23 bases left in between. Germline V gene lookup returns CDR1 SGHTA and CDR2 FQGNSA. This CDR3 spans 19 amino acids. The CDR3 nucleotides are TGTGCCAGCAGCTTAGAACCTCGGGGTACTAGGACCCTTCAAGAGACCCAGTACTTC. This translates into CASSLEPRGTRTLQETQYF.